This T cell receptor (beta chain) is drawn from a study of cytomegalovirus exposure and HLA in healthy donors. The overall study: Drawn from HLA-typed donors, about 85 million unique TCRs were held in an early data release. Notes on the study in general: TCR beta V segments were, for the most part, productive about 87% or about 30% of the time in an earlier analysis.

At collection, donors were nominally healthy, but unrecorded immune exposures were probable. Use of 60 Vbeta and 13 Jbeta primers characterized the PCR. Profiling relied on immunoSEQ multiplex PCR, and the TCRdb table lists in-frame clones only, not all of them. Found here are some 130,000 clones, roughly 84% of them singletons; the top ten hold over 0.95%. The CDR3 has 13 amino acids. From germline, CDR1 is SGHTA and CDR2 FQGNSA. Trimming shortened V by 5 bases and J by 1 base, and 8 bases separated the two germline ends. Of note for this clone: Its antigen remains unknown.

Source material: PBMCs. The gene calls are TRBV7-2 and TRBJ1-1; possibly TRBD1 for D (6 bases). The TCR originated in a girl between 2 and 10 years old in good health and CMV-seronegative. As DNA, the CDR3 is TGTGCCAGCAGCGCCAGGGGGAACACTGAAGCTTTCTTT. Protein product: CASSARGNTEAFF. The full variable domain, with the rest looked up from reference TRBV7-2 and TRBJ1-1, is GAGVSQSPSNKVTEKGKDVELRCDPISGHTALYWYRQSLGQGLEFLIYFQGNSAPDKSGLPSDRFSAERTGGSVSTLTIQRTQQEDSAVYLCASSARGNTEAFFGQGTRLTVV.